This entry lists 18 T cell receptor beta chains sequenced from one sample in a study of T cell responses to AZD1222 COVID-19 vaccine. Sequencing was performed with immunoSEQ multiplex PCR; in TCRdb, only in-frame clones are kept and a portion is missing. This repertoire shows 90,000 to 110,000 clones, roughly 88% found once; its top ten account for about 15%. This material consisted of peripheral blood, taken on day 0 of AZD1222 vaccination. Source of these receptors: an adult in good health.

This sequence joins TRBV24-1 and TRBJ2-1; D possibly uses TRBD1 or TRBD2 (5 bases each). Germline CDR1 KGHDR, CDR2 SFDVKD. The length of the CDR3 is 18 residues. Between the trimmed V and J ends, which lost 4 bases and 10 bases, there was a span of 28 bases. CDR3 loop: CATSDPQSPLGRGREQFF. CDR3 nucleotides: TGTGCCACCAGTGACCCCCAATCCCCCCTAGGACGGGGCAGGGAGCAGTTCTTC.

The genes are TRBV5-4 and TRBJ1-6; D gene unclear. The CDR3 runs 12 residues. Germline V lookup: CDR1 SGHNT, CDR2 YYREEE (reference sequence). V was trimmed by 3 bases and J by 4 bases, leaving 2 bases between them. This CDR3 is CASSSYNSPLHF. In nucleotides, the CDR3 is TGTGCCAGCAGCTCATATAATTCACCCCTCCACTTT.

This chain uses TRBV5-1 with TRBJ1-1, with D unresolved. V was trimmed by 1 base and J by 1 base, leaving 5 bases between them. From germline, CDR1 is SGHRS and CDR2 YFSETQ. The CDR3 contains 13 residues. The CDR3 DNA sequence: TGCGCCAGCAGCTTGTTCGGGAACACTGAAGCTTTCTTT. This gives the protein CASSLFGNTEAFF.

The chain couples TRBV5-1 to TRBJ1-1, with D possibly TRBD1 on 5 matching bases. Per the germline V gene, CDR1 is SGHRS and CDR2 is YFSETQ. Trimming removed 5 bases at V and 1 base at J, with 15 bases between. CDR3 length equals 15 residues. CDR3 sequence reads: CASRGSLTENTEAFF. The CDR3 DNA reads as TGCGCCAGCAGGGGAAGCTTGACAGAGAACACTGAAGCTTTCTTT.

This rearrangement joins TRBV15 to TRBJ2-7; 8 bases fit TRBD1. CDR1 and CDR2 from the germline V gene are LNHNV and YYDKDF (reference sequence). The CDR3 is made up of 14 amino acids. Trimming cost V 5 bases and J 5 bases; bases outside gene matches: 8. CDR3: CATSSGQGPNEQYV. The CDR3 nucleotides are TGTGCCACCAGCTCTGGACAGGGACCCAACGAGCAGTACGTC.

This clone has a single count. CDR3 DNA sequence: TGTGCCACCAGTGAGGCTGGGACAGCAAACATTCAGTACTTC. Protein product: CATSEAGTANIQYF. The chain is built from TRBV24-1 and TRBJ2-4; 7 nucleotides match TRBD1. V dropped 4 bases and J dropped 6; count of bases not matched to a gene: 5. The CDR3 loop spans 14 amino acids. Germline CDR1 KGHDR, CDR2 SFDVKD.

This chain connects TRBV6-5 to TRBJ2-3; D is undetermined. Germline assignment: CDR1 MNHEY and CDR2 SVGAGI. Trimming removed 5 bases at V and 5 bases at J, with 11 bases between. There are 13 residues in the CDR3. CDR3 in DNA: TGTGCCAGCAGTCCCTGGGGTAAAGATACGCAGTATTTT. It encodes CASSPWGKDTQYF.

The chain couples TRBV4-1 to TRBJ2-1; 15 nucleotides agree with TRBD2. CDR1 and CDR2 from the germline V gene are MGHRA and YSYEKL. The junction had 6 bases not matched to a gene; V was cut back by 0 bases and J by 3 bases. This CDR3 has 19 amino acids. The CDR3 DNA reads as TGCGCCAGCAGCCAAGAAATTGGGACTAGCGGGAGGTTCTACAATGAGCAGTTCTTC. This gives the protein CASSQEIGTSGRFYNEQFF.

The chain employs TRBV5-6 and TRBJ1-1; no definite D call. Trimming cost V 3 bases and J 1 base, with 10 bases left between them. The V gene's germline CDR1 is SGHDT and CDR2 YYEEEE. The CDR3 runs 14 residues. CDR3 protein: CASSSLHKNTEAFF. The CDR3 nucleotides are TGTGCCAGCAGCTCGCTTCACAAGAACACTGAAGCTTTCTTT.

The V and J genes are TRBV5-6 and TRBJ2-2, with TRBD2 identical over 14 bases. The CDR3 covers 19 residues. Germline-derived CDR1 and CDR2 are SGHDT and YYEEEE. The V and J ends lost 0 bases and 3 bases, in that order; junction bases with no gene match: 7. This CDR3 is CASSLGTGTSGRYTGELFF. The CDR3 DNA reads TGTGCCAGCAGCTTGGGGACCGGGACTAGCGGGAGATACACCGGGGAGCTGTTTTTT.

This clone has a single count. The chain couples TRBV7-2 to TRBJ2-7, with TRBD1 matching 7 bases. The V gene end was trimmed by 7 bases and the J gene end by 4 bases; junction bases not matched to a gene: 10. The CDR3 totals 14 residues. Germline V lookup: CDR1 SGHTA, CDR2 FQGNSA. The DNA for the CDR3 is TGTGCCAGCACCTCCGGGACAGTCCCTTACGAGCAGTACTTC. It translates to CASTSGTVPYEQYF.

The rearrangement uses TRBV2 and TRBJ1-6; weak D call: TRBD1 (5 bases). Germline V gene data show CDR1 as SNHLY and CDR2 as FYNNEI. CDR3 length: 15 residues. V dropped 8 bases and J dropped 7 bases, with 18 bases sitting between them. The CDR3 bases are TGTGCCAGCCTTGCCAGGGAGAGGATAAATTCACCCCTCCACTTT. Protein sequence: CASLARERINSPLHF.

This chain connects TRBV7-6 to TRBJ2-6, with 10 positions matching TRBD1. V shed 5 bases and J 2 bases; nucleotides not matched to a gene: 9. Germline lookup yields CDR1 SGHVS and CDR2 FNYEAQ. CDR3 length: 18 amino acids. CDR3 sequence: CASSAAGTGDPGANVLTF. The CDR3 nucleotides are TGTGCCAGCAGCGCCGCCGGGACAGGGGACCCTGGGGCCAACGTCCTGACTTTC.

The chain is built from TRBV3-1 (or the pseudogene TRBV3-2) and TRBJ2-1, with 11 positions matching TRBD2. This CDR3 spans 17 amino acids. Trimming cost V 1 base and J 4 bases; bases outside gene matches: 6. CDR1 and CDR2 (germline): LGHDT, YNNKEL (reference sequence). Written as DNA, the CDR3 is TGTGCCAGCAGCCAAGGAACTCGACTAGCGGGGTACAATGAGCAGTTCTTC. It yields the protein CASSQGTRLAGYNEQFF.

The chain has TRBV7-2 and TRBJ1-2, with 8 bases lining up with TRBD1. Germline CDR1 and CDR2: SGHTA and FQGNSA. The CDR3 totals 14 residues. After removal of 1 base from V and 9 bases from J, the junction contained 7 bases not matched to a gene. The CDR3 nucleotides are TGTGCCAGCAGCTTAGATTCAGGGGGCGTAAGCTACACCTTC. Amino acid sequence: CASSLDSGGVSYTF.

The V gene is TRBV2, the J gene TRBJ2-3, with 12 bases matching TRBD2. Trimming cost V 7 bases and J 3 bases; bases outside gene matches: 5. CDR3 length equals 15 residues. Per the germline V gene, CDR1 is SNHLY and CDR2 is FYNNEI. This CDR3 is CASKTLAGGTDTQYF. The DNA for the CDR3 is TGTGCCAGCAAGACACTAGCGGGAGGAACAGATACGCAGTATTTT.

CDR3 amino acids: CASSLGGQGANSPLHF. The CDR3 nucleotides are TGTGCCAGCAGCTTAGGGGGACAGGGGGCCAATTCACCCCTCCACTTT. The rearrangement joins TRBV7-6 to TRBJ1-6; 12 bases agree with TRBD1. Unmatched junction bases numbered 2, after V lost 1 base and J lost 7 bases. Germline assignment: CDR1 SGHVS and CDR2 FNYEAQ. This CDR3 contains 16 residues.

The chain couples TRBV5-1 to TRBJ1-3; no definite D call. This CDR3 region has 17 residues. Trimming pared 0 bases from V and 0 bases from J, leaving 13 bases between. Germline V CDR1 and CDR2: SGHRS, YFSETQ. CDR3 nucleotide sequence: TGCGCCAGCAGCTTGGGGCAGACTCCATTCTCTGGAAACACCATATATTTT. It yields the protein CASSLGQTPFSGNTIYF. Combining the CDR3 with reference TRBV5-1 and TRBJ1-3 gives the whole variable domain KAGVTQTPRYLIKTRGQQVTLSCSPISGHRSVSWYQQTPGQGLQFLFEYFSETQRNKGNFPGRFSGRQFSNSRSEMNVSTLELGDSALYLCASSLGQTPFSGNTIYFGEGSWLTVV.